The 27 T cell receptor beta chains in this list originate from one sample, sequenced in a study of T cells after yellow fever vaccination. TCRdb re-derived calls from the 5' RACE reads in MiXCR, one entry per CDR3 protein. The table has over 45,000 distinct CDR3 sequences, 7.1% seen once. This sample comprised CD8+ T cells sorted from PBMCs, obtained on the day of the first yellow fever vaccination. The source of these receptors is a man aged 18 to 29 who received the YFV17D yellow fever vaccine.

This clonotype was observed many times. The J gene is TRBJ1-3, the V gene TRBV12-3 or TRBV12-4; D not certain. Deletions cut 5 bases from V and 2 bases from J, with 7 bases between. The CDR3 loop spans 13 amino acids. The CDR3 coding sequence is TGTGCCAGCAGTCTGGACCCTGGAAACACCATATATTTT. Its protein is CASSLDPGNTIYF.

This clonotype occurred many times. V usage is TRBV6-5 and J usage is TRBJ1-1; maybe TRBD1 (6 bases). V shed 6 bases and J shed 8 bases, with 13 bases lying between them. From germline, CDR1 is MNHEY and CDR2 SVGAGI. The CDR3 extends over 12 amino acids. CDR3 DNA: TGTGCCAGCAGAACGACCGGGACAGAAGCTTTCTTT. Protein: CASRTTGTEAFF.

Only a few counts were recorded for this clonotype. The chain employs TRBV12-3 or TRBV12-4 and TRBJ2-2; no firm D call. CDR3 size: 12 residues. Trimming took off 3 bases at V and 12 bases at J, with 11 bases between the two ends. CDR3 loop: CASSFEDLKLFF. In DNA, the CDR3 is TGTGCCAGCAGTTTCGAAGACCTAAAGCTGTTTTTT.

The chain joins TRBV7-9 to TRBJ1-2; a weak D match, TRBD1 (6 bases). V lost 1 base to trimming and J lost 0 bases, with 9 bases between them. This CDR3 has 15 residues. CDR1 SEHNR and CDR2 FQNEAQ come from the germline V gene (reference sequence). The CDR3 protein is CASSLEGGSNYGYTF. The CDR3 DNA is TGTGCCAGCAGCTTAGAAGGGGGATCTAACTATGGCTACACCTTC.

This clonotype was observed many times. This chain links TRBV7-6 with TRBJ2-6; D remains ambiguous. This CDR3 comprises 14 residues. From germline, CDR1 is SGHVS and CDR2 FNYEAQ. The V gene lost 4 bases and the J gene lost 0 bases, with 4 bases spanning the gap. In DNA form, the CDR3 reads TGTGCCAGCAGCTCCTACTCTGGGGCCAACGTCCTGACTTTC. Translated: CASSSYSGANVLTF.

This clonotype has a handful of counts. In nucleotides, the CDR3 is TGTGCCAGCAGTGAAGGGCAGGGTAGTCAGCCCCAGCATTTT. The encoded protein is CASSEGQGSQPQHF. The chain couples TRBV2 to TRBJ1-5; D may be TRBD1 (5 bases). V gave up 1 base and J gave up 6 bases, with 10 bases separating them. The CDR3 is 14 residues long. Germline CDR1 and CDR2: SNHLY and FYNNEI.

The rearrangement joins TRBV7-9 to TRBJ2-2; D possibly corresponds to TRBD1 (6 bases). Trimming stripped 7 bases from V and 0 bases from J, with 18 bases between. The V gene's germline CDR1 is SEHNR and CDR2 FQNEAQ (reference sequence). The CDR3 runs 17 residues. CDR3 protein: CASNMPTTGTNTGELFF. CDR3 nucleotide sequence: TGTGCCAGCAACATGCCTACCACAGGGACGAACACCGGGGAGCTGTTTTTT. The full variable domain, its missing parts supplied by reference TRBV7-9 and TRBJ2-2, is DTGVSQNPRHKITKRGQNVTFRCDPISEHNRLYWYRQTLGQGPEFLTYFQNEAQLEKSRLLSDRFSAERPKGSFSTLEIQRTEQGDSAMYLCASNMPTTGTNTGELFFGEGSRLTVL.

This clonotype was seen more than once but under ten times. The chain has TRBV5-6 and TRBJ2-7, with 7 bases that match TRBD1. Trimming cost V 5 bases and J 2 bases; bases outside gene matches: 4. The CDR3 runs 13 residues. The V gene's germline CDR1 is SGHDT and CDR2 YYEEEE. CDR3 coding DNA: TGTGCCAGCAGTCATGGACAGGCCTACGAGCAGTACGTC. It encodes CASSHGQAYEQYV.

This chain connects TRBV5-5 to TRBJ2-7; 7 bases are shared with TRBD1. Germline CDR1 SGHKS, CDR2 YYEKEE (reference sequence). The CDR3 runs to 15 residues. CDR3 sequence (DNA): TGTACCAGCAGCCGCGGACAGGCGAGATCCTACGGGCAGTACGTC. This gives the protein CTSSRGQARSYGQYV.

This clonotype was seen many times. The CDR3 DNA reads TGTGCCAGCAGGTCAGGGGGGAACACCGGGGAGCTGTTTTTT. It yields the protein CASRSGGNTGELFF. This chain connects TRBV6-1 to TRBJ2-2, with TRBD1 matching 7 bases. Germline V gives CDR1 MNHNS, CDR2 SASEGT. The CDR3 consists of 14 residues. The junction had 2 bases not matched to a gene; V was cut back by 6 bases and J by 1 base.

CDR3: CASSAGTGESTDTQYF. CDR3 DNA: TGTGCCAGCAGCGCCGGGACGGGGGAATCCACAGATACGCAGTATTTT. The chain has TRBV9 and TRBJ2-3; maybe TRBD2 (6 bases). V was cut by 3 bases and J by 2 bases, with 16 bases left in between. The CDR3 runs to 16 residues. CDR1 is SGDLS and CDR2 is YYNGEE in the germline V gene.

The gene calls are TRBV12-3 or TRBV12-4 and TRBJ2-3; TRBD2 is a possible D gene (6 bases). V lost 10 bases, J lost 6 bases, and 20 bases lay in between. This CDR3 has 14 residues. In nucleotides, the CDR3 is TGTGCCAACGGGGACTGGCCTTACGGGGATACGCAGTATTTT. Translation: CANGDWPYGDTQYF.

V usage is TRBV4-1 and J usage is TRBJ2-3; TRBD2 matches at 8 bases. The CDR3 has 18 amino acids. Losses at the gene ends were 8 bases for V and 4 bases for J; bases not matched to a gene: 20. Germline CDR1 is MGHRA and CDR2 is YSYEKL. Here the CDR3 reads CASAFPRGGGGMADTQYF. CDR3 sequence (DNA): TGCGCCAGCGCGTTCCCGAGGGGCGGCGGGGGGATGGCAGATACGCAGTATTTT.

This clonotype was observed at least ten times. The V gene is TRBV4-3, the J gene TRBJ2-5, with D possibly being TRBD2 (6 bases). With 3 bases removed from V and 4 bases from J, the gap between germline ends came to 12 bases. Germline V gene sequence: CDR1 LGHNA, CDR2 YSLEER. The CDR3 is made up of 14 amino acids. DNA of the CDR3: TGCGCCAGCAGCCACGGCGGGATATCAGAGACCCAGTACTTC. It yields the protein CASSHGGISETQYF.

This clonotype was counted a few times. V gene TRBV20-1 combines with J gene TRBJ2-7; the D gene is possibly TRBD2 (5 bases). With 0 bases removed from V and 0 bases from J, the gap between germline ends came to 9 bases. The CDR3 is 14 residues long. Germline CDR1 DFQATT, CDR2 SNEGSKA (reference sequence). The CDR3 is CSARDTRVSYEQYV. The DNA for the CDR3 is TGCAGTGCTAGAGACACTAGGGTCTCCTACGAGCAGTACGTC.

This clonotype was recorded many times. The chain couples TRBV5-8 to TRBJ2-7, with D tentatively TRBD2 (5 bases). The germline CDR1 and CDR2 sequences are SGHTS and YDEGEE. Trimming took 4 bases from V and 0 from J, leaving 20 bases between them. The CDR3 has 17 residues. CDR3 sequence reads: CASSLAFFPETSYEQYV. In DNA form, the CDR3 reads TGTGCCAGCAGCCTAGCCTTTTTTCCGGAAACCTCCTACGAGCAGTACGTC.

V and J are TRBV4-3 and TRBJ2-1; either TRBD1 or TRBD2 may fit D (5 bases each). The CDR3 consists of 16 residues. The ends were cut back, 1 base at V and 2 bases at J, with 12 bases in the middle. Per the germline V gene, CDR1 is LGHNA and CDR2 is YSLEER. The CDR3 DNA reads as TGCGCCAGCAGCCAAGTGGTGGGGGTGGCCTACAATGAGCAGTTCTTC. It translates to CASSQVVGVAYNEQFF.

This clonotype has only a few counts. The chain has TRBV19 and TRBJ1-6; TRBD1 matches at 7 bases. The ends lost 6 bases at V and 0 bases at J; junction bases unmatched: 8. Germline V lookup: CDR1 LNHDA, CDR2 SQIVND (reference sequence). The CDR3 runs 17 residues. Here the CDR3 reads CASRRQGVGSYNSPLHF. CDR3 nucleotide sequence: TGTGCCAGTAGAAGACAGGGAGTTGGCTCCTATAATTCACCCCTCCACTTT.

This clonotype was seen at least ten times. The rearrangement joins TRBV4-2 to TRBJ2-2, with TRBD1 matching over 7 bases. The CDR3 covers 17 residues. Germline V gene lookup returns CDR1 LGHNA and CDR2 YNFKEQ. Germline trimming cut 0 bases from V and 6 bases from J; bases unmatched to any gene: 10. CDR3: CASSQEGEGGASGELFF. The CDR3 DNA follows: TGTGCCAGCAGCCAAGAGGGGGAAGGGGGCGCGTCCGGGGAGCTGTTTTTT.

The rearrangement joins TRBV7-2 to TRBJ2-1; 9 bases line up with TRBD2. The V gene's germline CDR1 is SGHTA and CDR2 FQGNSA. The CDR3 is made up of 13 amino acids. After removal of 4 bases from V and 10 bases from J, the junction contained 5 bases not matched to a gene. The CDR3 DNA reads as TGTGCCAGCAGCTACCCTAGCGGGGAGGAGCAGTTCTTC. This gives the protein CASSYPSGEEQFF.

In this sample, this clonotype turned up many times. This sequence joins TRBV12-3 or TRBV12-4 and TRBJ2-2; D not resolved. This CDR3 is built from 14 residues. Between the trimmed V and J ends, which lost 5 bases and 6 bases, there was a span of 13 bases. The CDR3 sequence: CASSPVGPAGELFF. Here the CDR3 DNA reads TGTGCCAGCAGTCCCGTAGGGCCCGCCGGGGAGCTGTTTTTT.

The CDR3 DNA is TGTGCCAGCAGCCTCAGGGCGGGGTCTGGCGGGGACATTCAGTACTTC. Translating it yields CASSLRAGSGGDIQYF. V gene TRBV14 combines with J gene TRBJ2-4; D possibly corresponds to TRBD2 (6 bases). This CDR3 has 16 residues. Germline CDR1 reads SGHDN; CDR2 reads FVKESK. Trimming cost V 4 bases and J 8 bases, with 21 bases left between them.

The table lists this clonotype with a few counts. J is TRBJ1-2 and V is TRBV4-2; possible D gene TRBD1, 5 bases. The CDR3 runs 13 residues. Germline-derived CDR1 and CDR2 are LGHNA and YNFKEQ. Deletions cut 5 bases from V and 6 bases from J, with 13 bases between. In DNA, the CDR3 is TGTGCCAGCAGCTACGGCCGGGGGGATGGCTACACCTTC. Its protein product is CASSYGRGDGYTF.

In its sample, this clonotype was seen many times. The chain couples TRBV12-3 or TRBV12-4 to TRBJ2-1; 7 bases are a match to TRBD1. This CDR3 comprises 16 residues. The J segment lost 0 bases and the V segment lost 6 bases, leaving 8 bases of the junction unmatched. CDR3 amino acids: CASRGNRGNSYNEQFF. CDR3 coding DNA: TGTGCCAGCAGGGGAAACAGGGGCAACTCCTACAATGAGCAGTTCTTC.

This clonotype has more than one count but fewer than ten. The chain joins TRBV12-3 or TRBV12-4 to TRBJ2-1; TRBD2 agrees at 14 bases. CDR3 length equals 15 residues. V lost 2 bases to trimming and J lost 8 bases; unmatched junction nucleotides: 2. CDR3 protein: CASSLQTSGGDEQFF. The CDR3 DNA sequence: TGTGCCAGCAGTTTACAGACTAGCGGGGGGGATGAGCAGTTCTTC.

The sample holds many counts of this clonotype. The chain recombines TRBV27 with TRBJ1-4, with a possible D match to TRBD1 (5 bases). Germline lookup yields CDR1 MNHEY and CDR2 SMNVEV (reference sequence). V lost 2 bases and J lost 4, with 11 bases in between. This CDR3 has 15 residues. The CDR3 reads CASSLGWGVNEKLFF. The CDR3 DNA is TGTGCCAGCAGTTTAGGGTGGGGGGTTAATGAAAAACTGTTTTTT. The entire variable domain, with the rest obtained from reference TRBV27 and TRBJ1-4, is as follows: EAQVTQNPRYLITVTGKKLTVTCSQNMNHEYMSWYRQDPGLGLRQIYYSMNVEVTDKGDVPEGYKVSRKEKRNFPLILESPSPNQTSLYFCASSLGWGVNEKLFFGSGTQLSVL.

The CDR3 nucleotides are TGTGCCAGCAGCCCTGGGCTCCTGTGTGACACTGAAGCTTTCTTT. Translation: CASSPGLLCDTEAFF. This sequence joins TRBV7-9 and TRBJ1-1; D ambiguous. From germline, CDR1 is SEHNR and CDR2 FQNEAQ (reference sequence). The germline V and J ends were trimmed by 5 bases and 3 bases, with 16 bases remaining between them. The CDR3 has 15 amino acids.